This is a list of T cell receptor beta chains from one sample in a study of blood T cell repertoires in COVID-19. Some clones are missing from TCRdb's copy, which holds only in-frame ones; the method was immunoSEQ multiplex PCR. The table has some 110,000 clones, 75% to 85% seen once. Sequencing input: peripheral blood. The origin of the receptors is a man between 65 and 85 years old with acute or convalescent COVID-19. Each CDR3 is given with its conserved first and last residue. The D gene is left open where the match is weak. Clone size is stated in some rows and not others, as once, few, many or a class when expanded.

DNA | CDR3 | size | J | V | D
TGCGCCAGCAGCCCCCAGGGGGCGACCCATAATGAAAAACTGTTTTTT | CASSPQGATHNEKLFF | NA | TRBJ1-4 | TRBV4-1 | TRBD1
TGCACCAGCAGCCTAAAGGGGAGGCCCCGTTCCTCGCAGAAGACTGAAGCTTTCTTT | CTSSLKGRPRSSQKTEAFF | NA | TRBJ1-1 | TRBV1 | NA
TGTGCCAGCAGCCTCCCCCCGGGACAGGGCAATGGCTACACCTTC | CASSLPPGQGNGYTF | NA | TRBJ1-2 | TRBV28 | TRBD1
TGCGCCAGCGTCGCCCTAGGTAATAGCGCAGATACGCAGTATTTT | CASVALGNSADTQYF | NA | TRBJ2-3 | TRBV5-1 | NA
TGTGCCACCAGTGCCGCGGCCGGGGACAGGGGCGGTAATCAGCCCCAGCATTTT | CATSAAAGDRGGNQPQHF | NA | TRBJ1-5 | TRBV24-1 | TRBD1
TGTGCCAGCAGTGAAGGAGGGGCGGGAATCTACGAGCAGTACTTC | CASSEGGAGIYEQYF | few | TRBJ2-7 | TRBV6-1 | NA
TGTGCCAGCAGTAGACAGGCCCAATCCTACGAGCAGTACTTC | CASSRQAQSYEQYF | NA | TRBJ2-7 | TRBV28 | NA
TGTGCCAGCAGCCGTGGCCGGGACACAGTCAACACCATATATTTT | CASSRGRDTVNTIYF | NA | TRBJ1-3 | TRBV6-5 | NA
TGCGCCAGCAGCTTGTTCGGGAATGAGCAGTTCTTC | CASSLFGNEQFF | NA | TRBJ2-1 | TRBV5-1 | NA
TGTGCCAGCAGCACGACCGGGAGGGGGGATGAAAAACTGTTTTTT | CASSTTGRGDEKLFF | NA | TRBJ1-4 | TRBV5-4 | NA
TGTGCCAGTAGTATAGGCGCCCGCAGGGCAACCGGGGAGCTGTTTTTT | CASSIGARRATGELFF | NA | TRBJ2-2 | TRBV19 | NA
TGTGCCAGCAGTTCCCAGGGTACGGACTACGAGCAGTACTTC | CASSSQGTDYEQYF | NA | TRBJ2-7 | TRBV6-5 | NA